This is a list of T cell receptor beta chains from one sample in a study of tumor-infiltrating lymphocytes in primary liver carcinoma. TCRdb independently ran MiXCR on the multiplex PCR reads; one entry per CDR3 protein. The sample records 310,000 or so distinct CDR3 sequences, 65% being singletons. The sequenced material came from peripheral blood. The receptors here all came from a man aged 35-49 years with primary liver carcinoma and hepatitis B virus infection. The CDR3 runs from the conserved cysteine through the conserved F or W. Each record gives: J gene, V gene, CDR3 protein.

TRBJ1-5	TRBV6-4	CASTQFWDRARGSNQPQHF
TRBJ2-7	TRBV11-1	CASSRTGVSLPYEQYF
TRBJ2-6	TRBV10-3	CAISESRWRERLSGANVLTF
TRBJ2-7	TRBV4-2	CASSQKGAGVSTYEQYF
TRBJ2-2	TRBV11-3	CASSLSGVLDGELCF
TRBJ1-1	TRBV19	CASSIQRNTEAFF
TRBJ2-1	TRBV4-2	CASREGQRSYNEQIF
TRBJ1-5	TRBV6-1	CASSEAGGRDGNQSQHF
TRBJ1-1	TRBV4-1	CASSQEALNTEAFF
TRBJ2-3	TRBV4-1	CASSSTPGTQYF
TRBJ2-7	TRBV11-3	CASSQRGKQYF
TRBJ2-1	TRBV12-3/TRBV12-4	CVSSQGSFYSYNEQSF
TRBJ2-6	TRBV30	CAWQRGYGTNVLTF
TRBJ2-7	TRBV6-1	CASSPREEYHEQYF
TRBJ2-5	TRBV11-2	CASKVNGIQGTQYF
TRBJ2-7	TRBV5-1	CASSLAGSPLYEQYF
TRBJ1-5	TRBV6-1	CASTLAGGMSSNQPQHF
TRBJ2-7	TRBV13	CASSLGCEQYF
TRBJ1-2	TRBV13	CTSSSTTGRYGYTF
TRBJ2-1	TRBV6-5	CASSYYVDRGNEQFF
TRBJ2-1	TRBV11-2	CASSLGSSYNERFF
TRBJ2-3	TRBV10-3	CAIDRGQGDTQYF
TRBJ2-1	TRBV29-1	CSVEARREPANNEQFF
TRBJ2-5	TRBV28	CASSRASGRDWETQYF
TRBJ1-2	TRBV10-3	CAVSVTTSNYGYTF